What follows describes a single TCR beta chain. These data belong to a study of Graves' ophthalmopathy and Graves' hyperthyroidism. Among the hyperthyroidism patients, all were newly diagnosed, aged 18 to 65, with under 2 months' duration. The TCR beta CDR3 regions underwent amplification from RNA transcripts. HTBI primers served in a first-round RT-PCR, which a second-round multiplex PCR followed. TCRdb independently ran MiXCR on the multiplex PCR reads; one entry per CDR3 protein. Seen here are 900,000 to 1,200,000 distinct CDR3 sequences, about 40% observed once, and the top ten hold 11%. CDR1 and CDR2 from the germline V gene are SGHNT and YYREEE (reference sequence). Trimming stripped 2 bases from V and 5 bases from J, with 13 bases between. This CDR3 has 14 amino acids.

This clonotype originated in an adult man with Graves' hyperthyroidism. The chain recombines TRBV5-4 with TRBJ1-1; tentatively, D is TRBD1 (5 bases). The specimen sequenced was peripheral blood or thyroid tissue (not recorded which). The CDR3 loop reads CASSLEGSRTEAFF. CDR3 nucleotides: TGTGCCAGCAGCTTAGAGGGGTCAAGGACTGAAGCTTTCTTT.